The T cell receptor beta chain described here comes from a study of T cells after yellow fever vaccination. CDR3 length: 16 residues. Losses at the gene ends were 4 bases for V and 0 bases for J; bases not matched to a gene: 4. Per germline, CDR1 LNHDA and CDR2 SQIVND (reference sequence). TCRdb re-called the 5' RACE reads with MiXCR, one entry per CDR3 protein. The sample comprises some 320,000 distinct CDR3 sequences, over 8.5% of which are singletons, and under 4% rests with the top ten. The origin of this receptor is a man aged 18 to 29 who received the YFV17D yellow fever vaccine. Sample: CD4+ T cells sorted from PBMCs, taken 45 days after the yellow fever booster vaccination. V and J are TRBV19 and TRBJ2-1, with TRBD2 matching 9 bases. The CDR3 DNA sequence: TGTGCCAGTAGTACTCTAGCGGGGAGCTCCTACAATGAGCAGTTCTTC. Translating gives CASSTLAGSSYNEQFF.